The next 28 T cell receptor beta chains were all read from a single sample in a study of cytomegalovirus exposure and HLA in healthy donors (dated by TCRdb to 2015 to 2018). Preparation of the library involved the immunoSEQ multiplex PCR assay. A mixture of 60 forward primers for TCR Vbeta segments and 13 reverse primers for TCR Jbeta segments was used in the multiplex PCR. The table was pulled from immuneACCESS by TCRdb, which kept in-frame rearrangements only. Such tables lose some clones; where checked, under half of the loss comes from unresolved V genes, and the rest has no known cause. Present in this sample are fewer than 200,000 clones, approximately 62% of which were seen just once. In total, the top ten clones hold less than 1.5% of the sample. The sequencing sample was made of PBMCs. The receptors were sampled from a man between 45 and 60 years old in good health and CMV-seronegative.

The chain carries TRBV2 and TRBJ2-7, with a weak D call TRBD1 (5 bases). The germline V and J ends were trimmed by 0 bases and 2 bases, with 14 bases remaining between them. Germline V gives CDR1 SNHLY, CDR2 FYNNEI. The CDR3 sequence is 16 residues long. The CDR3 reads CASSEAGRRHTYEQYF. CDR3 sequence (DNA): TGTGCCAGCAGTGAAGCGGGGCGTCGACATACCTACGAGCAGTACTTC.

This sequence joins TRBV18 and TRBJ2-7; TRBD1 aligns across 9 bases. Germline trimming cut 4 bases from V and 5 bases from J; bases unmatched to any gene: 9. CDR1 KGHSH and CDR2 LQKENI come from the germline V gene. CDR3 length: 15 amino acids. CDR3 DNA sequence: TGTGCCAGCTCACATAGGACAGGGGAAGCTAACGAGCAGTACTTC. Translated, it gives CASSHRTGEANEQYF.

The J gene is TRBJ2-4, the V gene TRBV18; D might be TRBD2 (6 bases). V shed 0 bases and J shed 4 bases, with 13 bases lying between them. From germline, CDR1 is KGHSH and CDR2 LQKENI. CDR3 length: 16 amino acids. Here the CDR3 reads CASSPPGGQQKNIQYF. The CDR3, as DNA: TGTGCCAGCTCACCACCGGGAGGTCAGCAAAAAAACATTCAGTACTTC.

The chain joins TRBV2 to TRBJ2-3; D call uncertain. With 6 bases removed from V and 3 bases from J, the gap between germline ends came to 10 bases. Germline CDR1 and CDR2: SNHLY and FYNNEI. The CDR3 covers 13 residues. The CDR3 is CASRLLQTDTQYF. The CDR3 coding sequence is TGTGCCAGCAGGCTGCTACAGACAGATACGCAGTATTTT.

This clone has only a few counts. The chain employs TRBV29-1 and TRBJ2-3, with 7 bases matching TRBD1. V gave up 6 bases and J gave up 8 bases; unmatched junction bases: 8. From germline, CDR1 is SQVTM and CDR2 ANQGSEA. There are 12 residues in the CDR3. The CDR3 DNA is TGCAGCGTGTCCGACAGGGTGGGTACGCAGTATTTT. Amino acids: CSVSDRVGTQYF.

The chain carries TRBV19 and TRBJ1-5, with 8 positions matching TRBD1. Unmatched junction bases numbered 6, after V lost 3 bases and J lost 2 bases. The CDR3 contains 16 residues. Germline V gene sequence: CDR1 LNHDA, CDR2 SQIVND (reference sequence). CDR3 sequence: CASSIAGGEGNQPQHF. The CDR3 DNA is TGTGCCAGTAGTATTGCAGGGGGCGAGGGCAATCAGCCCCAGCATTTT.

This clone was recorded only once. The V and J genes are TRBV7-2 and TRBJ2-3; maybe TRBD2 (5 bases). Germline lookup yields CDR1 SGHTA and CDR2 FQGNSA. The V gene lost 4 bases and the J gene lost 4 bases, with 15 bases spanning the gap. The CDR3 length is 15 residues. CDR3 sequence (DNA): TGTGCCAGCAGCTACCCCGGGGTAGCAGCAGATACGCAGTATTTT. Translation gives CASSYPGVAADTQYF.

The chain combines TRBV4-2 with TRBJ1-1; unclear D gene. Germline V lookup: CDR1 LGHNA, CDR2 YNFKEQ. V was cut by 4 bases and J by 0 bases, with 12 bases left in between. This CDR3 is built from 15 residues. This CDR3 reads CASSPLTFLNTEAFF. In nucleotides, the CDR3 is TGTGCCAGCAGCCCCCTCACATTTTTGAACACTGAAGCTTTCTTT.

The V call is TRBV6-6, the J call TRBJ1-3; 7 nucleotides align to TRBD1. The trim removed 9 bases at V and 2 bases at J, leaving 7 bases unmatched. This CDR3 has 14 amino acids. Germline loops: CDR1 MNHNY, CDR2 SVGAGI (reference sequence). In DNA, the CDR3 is TGTGCCAGTGGGGACAGTCTCACTGGAAACACCATATATTTT. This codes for CASGDSLTGNTIYF.

The CDR3: CASSLGGGGPSTDTQYF. CDR3 nucleotide sequence: TGTGCCAGCAGCTTGGGTGGGGGGGGACCTAGCACAGATACGCAGTATTTT. This sequence joins TRBV5-4 and TRBJ2-3, with 7 bases fitting TRBD2. Germline CDR1 reads SGHNT; CDR2 reads YYREEE (reference sequence). J lost 0 bases, V lost 0 bases, and 7 bases had no gene match. This CDR3 has 17 amino acids.

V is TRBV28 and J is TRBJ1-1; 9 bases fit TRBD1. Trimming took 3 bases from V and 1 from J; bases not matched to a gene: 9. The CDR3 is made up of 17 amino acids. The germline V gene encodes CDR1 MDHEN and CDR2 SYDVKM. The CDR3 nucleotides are TGTGCCAGCAGTTTCTCACAGGGGGCTTCTTCGAACACTGAAGCTTTCTTT. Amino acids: CASSFSQGASSNTEAFF.

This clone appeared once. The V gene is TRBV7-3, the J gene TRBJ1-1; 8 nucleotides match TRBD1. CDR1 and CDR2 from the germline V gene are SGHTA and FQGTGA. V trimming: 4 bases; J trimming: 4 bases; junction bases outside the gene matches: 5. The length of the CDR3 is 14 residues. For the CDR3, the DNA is TGTGCCAGCAGCTCACAGGGGGTTGGCACTGAAGCTTTCTTT. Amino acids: CASSSQGVGTEAFF.

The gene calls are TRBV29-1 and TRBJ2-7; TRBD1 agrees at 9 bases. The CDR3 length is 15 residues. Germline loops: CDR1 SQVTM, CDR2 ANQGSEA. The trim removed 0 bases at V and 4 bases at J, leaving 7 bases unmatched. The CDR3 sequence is CSVEERQGGRYEQYF. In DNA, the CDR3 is TGCAGCGTTGAAGAAAGACAGGGGGGACGATACGAGCAGTACTTC.

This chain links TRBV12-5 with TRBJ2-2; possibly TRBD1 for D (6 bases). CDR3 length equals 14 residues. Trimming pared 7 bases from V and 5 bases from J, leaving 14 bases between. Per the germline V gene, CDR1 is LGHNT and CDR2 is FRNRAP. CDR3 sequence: CASASGQPTGELFF. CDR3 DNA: TGTGCTAGTGCCTCTGGACAGCCGACCGGGGAGCTGTTTTTT.

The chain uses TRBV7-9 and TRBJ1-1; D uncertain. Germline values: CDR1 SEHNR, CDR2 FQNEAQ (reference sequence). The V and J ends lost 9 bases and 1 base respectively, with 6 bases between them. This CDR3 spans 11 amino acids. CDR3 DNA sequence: TGTGCCAGTGTATGGAACACTGAAGCTTTCTTT. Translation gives CASVWNTEAFF.

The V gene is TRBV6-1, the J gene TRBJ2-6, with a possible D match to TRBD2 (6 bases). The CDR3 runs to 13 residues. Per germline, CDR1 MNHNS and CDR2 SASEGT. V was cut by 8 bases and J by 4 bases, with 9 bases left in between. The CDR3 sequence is CASGGEGANVLTF. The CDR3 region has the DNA TGTGCCAGCGGAGGGGAAGGGGCCAACGTCCTGACTTTC.

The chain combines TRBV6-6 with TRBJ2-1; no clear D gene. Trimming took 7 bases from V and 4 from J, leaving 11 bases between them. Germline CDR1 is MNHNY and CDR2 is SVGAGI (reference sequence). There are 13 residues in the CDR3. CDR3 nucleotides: TGTGCCAGCACCCCCATCCGGTACAATGAGCAGTTCTTC. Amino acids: CASTPIRYNEQFF.

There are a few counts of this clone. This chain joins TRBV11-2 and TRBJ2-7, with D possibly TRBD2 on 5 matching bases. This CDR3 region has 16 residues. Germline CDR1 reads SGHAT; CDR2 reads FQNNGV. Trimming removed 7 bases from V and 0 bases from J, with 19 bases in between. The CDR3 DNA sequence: TGTGCCAGCACACCCCTGATCGGGCTAGCCTCCTACGAGCAGTACTTC. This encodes CASTPLIGLASYEQYF.

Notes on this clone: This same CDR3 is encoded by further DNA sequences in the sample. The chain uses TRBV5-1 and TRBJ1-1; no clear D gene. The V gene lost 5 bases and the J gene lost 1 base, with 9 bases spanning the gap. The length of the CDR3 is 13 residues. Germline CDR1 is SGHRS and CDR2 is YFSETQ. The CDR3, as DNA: TGCGCCAGCAGTCTTCAGGAGAACACTGAAGCTTTCTTT. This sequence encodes CASSLQENTEAFF.

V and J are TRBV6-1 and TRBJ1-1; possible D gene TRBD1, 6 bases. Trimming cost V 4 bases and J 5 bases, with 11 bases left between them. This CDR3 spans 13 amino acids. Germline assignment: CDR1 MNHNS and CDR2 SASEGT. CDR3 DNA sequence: TGTGCCAGCAGTGGGCAGGGGCTAACTGAAGCTTTCTTT. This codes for CASSGQGLTEAFF.

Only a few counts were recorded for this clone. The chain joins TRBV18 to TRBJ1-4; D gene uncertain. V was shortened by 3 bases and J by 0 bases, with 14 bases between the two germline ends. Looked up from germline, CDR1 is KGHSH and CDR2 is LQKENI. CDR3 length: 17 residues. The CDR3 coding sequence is TGTGCCAGCTCACCGCTGGCGGGCCGTTCAACTAATGAAAAACTGTTTTTT. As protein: CASSPLAGRSTNEKLFF.

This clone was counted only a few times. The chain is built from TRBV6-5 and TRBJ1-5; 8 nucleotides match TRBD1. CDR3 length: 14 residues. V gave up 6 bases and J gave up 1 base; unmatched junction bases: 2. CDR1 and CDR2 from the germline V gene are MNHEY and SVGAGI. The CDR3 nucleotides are TGTGCCAGCAGAAGGACAGGGAGCAATCAGCCCCAGCATTTT. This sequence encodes CASRRTGSNQPQHF.

The CDR3 nucleotides read TGTGCCAGCAGTTTATGGGGGACAGGGAATGAAAAACTGTTTTTT. Translating gives CASSLWGTGNEKLFF. V usage is TRBV28 and J usage is TRBJ1-4; 9 bases align to TRBD1. The CDR3 is made up of 15 amino acids. V dropped 0 bases and J dropped 5; count of bases not matched to a gene: 1. Germline assignment: CDR1 MDHEN and CDR2 SYDVKM.

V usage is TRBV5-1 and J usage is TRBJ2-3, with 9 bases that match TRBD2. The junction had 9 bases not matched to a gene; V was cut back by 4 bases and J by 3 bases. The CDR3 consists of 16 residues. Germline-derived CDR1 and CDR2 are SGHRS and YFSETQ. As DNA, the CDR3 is TGCGCCAGCAGCCTGGCGGGGGGGCCCTATACAGATACGCAGTATTTT. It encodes CASSLAGGPYTDTQYF.

The CDR3 sequence: CASSPDGLPAQHF. The CDR3 region has the DNA TGCGCCAGCAGCCCGGACGGACTGCCAGCCCAGCATTTT. The chain is built from TRBV5-1 and TRBJ1-5; D uncertain. Trimming took off 4 bases at V and 11 bases at J, with 16 bases between the two ends. CDR1 is SGHRS, CDR2 YFSETQ, per germline. The CDR3 loop spans 13 amino acids.

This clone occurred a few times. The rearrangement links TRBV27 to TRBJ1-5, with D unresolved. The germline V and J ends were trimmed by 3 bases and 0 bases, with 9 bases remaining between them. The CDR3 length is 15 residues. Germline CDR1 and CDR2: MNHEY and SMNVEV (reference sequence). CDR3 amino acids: CASSFGLYSNQPQHF. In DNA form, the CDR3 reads TGTGCCAGCAGTTTTGGACTTTATAGCAATCAGCCCCAGCATTTT.

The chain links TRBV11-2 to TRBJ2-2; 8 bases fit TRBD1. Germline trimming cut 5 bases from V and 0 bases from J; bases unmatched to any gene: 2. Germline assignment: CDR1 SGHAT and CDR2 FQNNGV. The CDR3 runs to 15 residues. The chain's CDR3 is CASSKQGANTGELFF. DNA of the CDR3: TGTGCCAGCAGCAAACAGGGGGCGAACACCGGGGAGCTGTTTTTT.

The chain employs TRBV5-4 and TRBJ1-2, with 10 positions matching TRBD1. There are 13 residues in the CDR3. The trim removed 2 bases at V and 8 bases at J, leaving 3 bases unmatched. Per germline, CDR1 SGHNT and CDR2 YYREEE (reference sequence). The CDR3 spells CASSFDRGLGYTF. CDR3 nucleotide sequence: TGTGCCAGCAGCTTTGACAGGGGGCTCGGCTACACCTTC.